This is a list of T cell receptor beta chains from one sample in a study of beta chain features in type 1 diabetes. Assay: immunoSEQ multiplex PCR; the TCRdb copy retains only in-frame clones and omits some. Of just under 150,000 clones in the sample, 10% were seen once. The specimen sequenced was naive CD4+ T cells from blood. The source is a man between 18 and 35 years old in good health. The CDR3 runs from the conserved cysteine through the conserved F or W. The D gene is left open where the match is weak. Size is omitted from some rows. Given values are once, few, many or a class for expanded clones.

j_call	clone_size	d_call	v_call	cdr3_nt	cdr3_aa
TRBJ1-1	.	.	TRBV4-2	TGTGCCAGCAGCCAAGATATGGCAGGCCCTGCGAACACTGAAGCTTTCTTT	CASSQDMAGPANTEAFF
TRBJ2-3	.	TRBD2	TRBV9	TGTGCCAGCAGCCCCAGACTAGCGACAAGCACAGATACGCAGTATTTT	CASSPRLATSTDTQYF
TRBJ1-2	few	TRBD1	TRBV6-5	TGTGCCAGCGGCCGGGACAGCATTGATGGCTACACCTTC	CASGRDSIDGYTF
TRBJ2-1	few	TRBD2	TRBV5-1	TGCGCCAGCAGCTTGGAACCGGGCGGGGGGGCTTTAAATGAGCAGTTCTTC	CASSLEPGGGALNEQFF
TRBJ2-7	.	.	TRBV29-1	TGCAGCGTCGCTCCGACTGTTTTTAGCTCCTACGAGCAGTACTTC	CSVAPTVFSSYEQYF
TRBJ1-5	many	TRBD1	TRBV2	TGTGCCAGCCGGGGACAGAGCAATCAGCCCCAGCATTTT	CASRGQSNQPQHF
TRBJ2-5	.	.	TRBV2	TGTGCCAGCAGTAAGGAGGGTGTAGAGACCCAGTACTTC	CASSKEGVETQYF
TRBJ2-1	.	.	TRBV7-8	TGTGCCAGCAGCTCTCTAGCGAGTAGCTCCTACAATGAGCAGTTCTTC	CASSSLASSSYNEQFF
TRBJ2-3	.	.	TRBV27	TGTGCCAGCAGGCCAGGTGGTACAAGCACAGATACGCAGTATTTT	CASRPGGTSTDTQYF
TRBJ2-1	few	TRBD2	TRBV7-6	TGTGCCAGCAGCTTATTTGGCGGGGGTATCTACAATGAGCAGTTCTTC	CASSLFGGGIYNEQFF
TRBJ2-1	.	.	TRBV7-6	TGTGCCAGCAGCTTAGAAGCCCCGTATACAGGGCATGAGCAGTTCTTC	CASSLEAPYTGHEQFF